This T cell receptor beta chain came from a study of blood T cell repertoires in COVID-19. Across the study: Acute and convalescent COVID-19 samples came from the United States, Italy and Spain. PBMCs, B-cell-depleted T cells, or T cells were the source of the cDNA or gDNA that made up the material.

Authors' processing steps: It was from reference gene primer amplification that nucleated cell counts were estimated. Sequenced by immunoSEQ multiplex PCR; TCRdb stores in-frame clones only, minus some. V, J and clone size were drawn from that table, and D and trimming were deduced from the DNA. Among about 370,000 clones, roughly 89% were seen once, and the ten largest hold 6.5% to 8%. Germline V lookup: CDR1 MDHEN, CDR2 SYDVKM. Trimming at V came to 2 bases and at J to 4 bases, leaving 7 bases not matched to a gene. This CDR3 comprises 17 residues. The specimen was peripheral blood. The TCR comes from a man between 18 and 35 years old with active or convalescent COVID-19. V usage is TRBV28 and J usage is TRBJ1-3; 11 bases fit TRBD1. CDR3: CASSLPPRTGGGNTIYF. The CDR3 DNA is TGTGCCAGCAGTTTACCCCCGCGGACAGGGGGCGGAAACACCATATATTTT.